This T cell receptor beta chain is drawn from a study of radiotherapy plus CTLA-4 blockade in lung cancer. About the study: Of all patients, around 18% responded objectively and about 34% showed disease control.

Assay: immunoSEQ multiplex PCR; the TCRdb copy retains only in-frame clones and omits some. The table includes 45,000 to 55,000 clones, approximately 79% detected once. Concerning this clone itself: Its antigen remains unknown.

Study conclusions and caveats: With interferon-beta, early dynamics of blood T cell clones were reported to best predict response. Peripheral blood showed expansion of tumor-derived TCR clones after radiotherapy and ipilimumab.

The CDR3 totals 14 residues. Germline V lookup: CDR1 SGHRS, CDR2 YFSETQ. With 0 bases removed from V and 6 bases from J, the gap between germline ends came to 10 bases. J is TRBJ1-5 and V is TRBV5-1; D is possibly TRBD1 (5 bases). This receptor was taken from a human donor with non-small cell lung cancer who had a partial response to radiotherapy plus ipilimumab. The sequences come from peripheral blood, collected from a patient treated with radiotherapy plus ipilimumab. The CDR3 here is CASSLGSGGQPQHF. The DNA for the CDR3 is TGCGCCAGCAGCTTGGGTTCCGGGGGTCAGCCCCAGCATTTT.